The present entry profiles one TCR beta chain with its context. Treatment in this sample: oral pan-JAK inhibitor, 5-10 mg twice daily. The data derive from a study of CD8+ T cells in alopecia areata. Overall study: The drug, oral tofacitinib, was given to treated patients at 5 to 10 mg twice daily.

RNA, once extracted, was reverse transcribed into cDNA for use as the sequencing template. Assay used: immunoSEQ multiplex PCR; TCRdb lists only in-frame clones, some missing. The sample contains over 250,000 clones, over 45% of which appear only once. The CDR3 consists of 11 residues. Trimming cost V 4 bases and J 7 bases, with 10 bases left between them. The germline V gene encodes CDR1 SQVTM and CDR2 ANQGSEA. The rearrangement joins TRBV29-1 to TRBJ1-2; D not resolved. The sequencing here drew on CD4+ T cells sorted from blood, taken around week 54, from a patient treated with tofacitinib. The origin of this receptor is a human donor with alopecia areata. The CDR3 DNA sequence: TGCAGCGTTGGGTCAGACCGTGGCTACACCTTC. Amino acid sequence: CSVGSDRGYTF.